The 5 T cell receptor beta chains reported below all come from one sample, sequenced in a study of OX40 agonist ivuxolimab in advanced cancers. Data came from immunoSEQ multiplex PCR; TCRdb stores just in-frame clones and leaves some out. The top ten hold more than 0.4% of the sample, which has about 110,000 clones, 75% to 95% seen once. The specimen comprised CD4+ or CD8+ T cells sorted from blood, sampled in a trial of the OX40 agonist ivuxolimab. The receptor set was obtained from an adult with an advanced solid tumor such as melanoma, head and neck, liver or kidney cancer.

The genes are TRBV5-4 and TRBJ1-2, with 7 bases identical to TRBD1. After removal of 0 bases from V and 6 bases from J, the junction contained 14 bases not matched to a gene. Germline CDR1 is SGHNT and CDR2 is YYREEE (reference sequence). This CDR3 contains 17 residues. The CDR3 loop is CASSLAVQGGRLDGYTF. The DNA for the CDR3 is TGTGCCAGCAGCTTGGCGGTTCAGGGGGGCAGGTTGGATGGCTACACCTTC.

A few counts support this clone. This sequence joins TRBV19 and TRBJ2-1; 10 nucleotides line up with TRBD2. Per the germline V gene, CDR1 is LNHDA and CDR2 is SQIVND (reference sequence). This CDR3 has 16 residues. V dropped 3 bases and J dropped 9; count of bases not matched to a gene: 11. The CDR3 coding sequence is TGTGCCAGTAGTATCCCGAGCGGGGGGGCCCGGCGTGAGCAGTTCTTC. This encodes CASSIPSGGARREQFF.

Note on this clone: One end of the junction is discordant with germline, which a read error may explain. J is TRBJ2-7 and V is TRBV5-1; TRBD1 matches 8 bases. The CDR3 consists of 14 residues. The germline gives CDR1 SGHRS, CDR2 YFSETQ. The DNA for the CDR3 is TGCGCCAGCAGCTGGACAGGGTCCTCCTCCGAGCAGTACTTC. This translates into CASSWTGSSSEQYF. Together with reference TRBV5-1 and TRBJ2-7, the CDR3 gives the full variable domain: KAGVTQTPRYLIKTRGQQVTLSCSPISGHRSVSWYQQTPGQGLQFLFEYFSETQRNKGNFPGRFSGRQFSNSRSEMNVSTLELGDSALYLCASSWTGSSSEQYFGPGTRLTVT.

This rearrangement joins TRBV11-3 to TRBJ2-2; no firm D call. V dropped 7 bases and J dropped 0 bases, with 0 bases sitting between them. CDR1 SGHNT and CDR2 YENEEA come from the germline V gene. This CDR3 spans 11 amino acids. CDR3 nucleotides: TGTGCCAGCACGAACACCGGGGAGCTGTTTTTT. Translation: CASTNTGELFF.

The gene calls are TRBV27 and TRBJ1-5; TRBD1 might be the D (5 bases). Trimming removed 3 bases from V and 4 bases from J, with 7 bases in between. There are 13 residues in the CDR3. Germline CDR1 and CDR2: MNHEY and SMNVEV (reference sequence). CDR3 amino acids: CASSFWGNQPQHF. The CDR3 coding sequence is TGTGCCAGCAGTTTTTGGGGGAATCAGCCCCAGCATTTT.